Shown below are 3 T cell receptor beta chains from a single sample sequenced in a study of spatial heterogeneity in lung cancer. TCRdb analysed the 5' RACE reads with MiXCR anew, one entry per CDR3 protein. The sample includes about 52,000 distinct CDR3 sequences, roughly 8.1% of them seen just once. Time point indicated: blood at routine non-recurrence follow-up after resection. Unsorted whole RNA of tumor, nontumor lung or frozen PBMC was sequenced. Sequencing was performed on PBMCs, taken at follow-up. These receptors all come from a female donor with early-stage non-small cell lung cancer.

The chain has TRBV23-1 and TRBJ1-5; possible D gene TRBD1, 5 bases. TRBV23-1 belongs to the ORF category, with a function that is uncertain. The CDR3 covers 17 residues. The V and J ends lost 3 bases and 0 bases respectively, with 15 bases between them. The CDR3 here is CASSHPGTANSNQPQHF. The CDR3 coding sequence is TGCGCCAGCAGTCACCCAGGGACGGCGAATAGCAATCAGCCCCAGCATTTT.

As regards this clonotype: A junction boundary mismatches the germline segment, possibly from a read error. This sequence joins TRBV10-1 and TRBJ1-1; 9 bases are shared with TRBD1. Germline V gene data show CDR1 as WNHNN and CDR2 as SYGVQD (reference sequence). This CDR3 region has 15 residues. The CDR3 here is CAGSAGTGWGGEAFF. CDR3 bases: TGCGCCGGCAGCGCCGGGACAGGGTGGGGAGGTGAAGCTTTCTTT.

This clonotype has more than one count but fewer than ten. V is TRBV5-6 and J is TRBJ2-1; D gene uncertain. V was shortened by 5 bases and J by 0 bases, with 12 bases between the two germline ends. The CDR3 spans 15 residues. Germline V lookup: CDR1 SGHDT, CDR2 YYEEEE. The CDR3 region has the DNA TGTGCCAGCAGAAAGGCACCCAGCTCCTACAATGAGCAGTTCTTC. Translated, it gives CASRKAPSSYNEQFF.